The text below deals with one TCR beta chain. The sample is drawn from a study of blood T cell repertoires in COVID-19. Whole-study context: Spain, Italy and the United States supplied samples that represented acute and convalescent COVID-19. Sources were T cells, B-cell-depleted T cells, or PBMCs; the material itself was cDNA or gDNA.

During active infection, Seattle patients enrolled and were then monitored through disease. As handled by the study authors: Reference gene primer amplification in the assay estimated nucleated cell counts. Assay: immunoSEQ multiplex PCR; the TCRdb copy retains only in-frame clones and omits some. V, J and clone size were drawn from that table, and D and trimming were deduced from the DNA. The sample has over 200,000 clones, 65% to 90% seen once. V dropped 0 bases and J dropped 6 bases, with 14 bases sitting between them. Germline V gene lookup returns CDR1 KGHSH and CDR2 LQKENI. The CDR3 has 15 residues.

This chain joins TRBV18 and TRBJ2-5; tentative D call: TRBD2 (6 bases). Sequencing was performed on peripheral blood. This clonotype was sampled from a man aged 50 to 60 with COVID-19, enrolled during active disease. This chain's CDR3 is CASSPPGRTFKTQYF. The CDR3 coding sequence is TGTGCCAGCTCACCACCTGGGAGGACTTTTAAGACCCAGTACTTC.